This T cell receptor (beta chain) came from a study of blood T cell repertoires in COVID-19 (TCRdb year 2020). Regarding the complete study: Samples from collaborators originated in the United States, Italy and Spain and spanned both the acute and convalescent phases of COVID-19. The material from the prospective study consisted of cDNA or gDNA derived from T cells, B-cell-depleted T cells, or PBMCs. Deeply sampled blood TCRbeta repertoires from subjects exposed to, actively infected with, or recovered from COVID-19 were included in the dataset. A freely available public database, intended as a resource for researchers studying the immune response to SARS-CoV-2, is where the repertoires were released. Samples were obtained from the ongoing ImmuneRACE study (first 160 participants) and from about 1,300 subjects provided by 6 global collaborators. A de-identified subject ID, COVID-19 status, age in years and sex were almost always included in the sample metadata. Where available, HLA class I and class II types were obtained from metadata supplied by the sample provider rather than from assay-based typing. General study outcomes and caveats: The amount of clinical and demographic metadata varied by source and participant and was provided uncurated.

Concerning this clone: No cognate antigen has been identified for it. Base qualities are not recorded, but no much larger clone differs from it by a single base.

Including cysteine and phenylalanine, the CDR3 has 10 amino acids. Of the read, only the CDR3 DNA is kept; its 30 bases are in frame from base 1. CDR1 and CDR2, per the germline V gene (reference sequence), are LNHDA and SQIVND. V lost 8 bases and J lost 11 bases; the stretch between them is 12 bases long. The immunoSEQ Assay, a bias-controlled multiplex PCR, was used to amplify TCRbeta CDR3 regions from genomic DNA. The authors' pipeline ran thus. The number of nucleated cells in each sample was estimated by amplification of reference gene primers within the assay. To quantify the absolute abundance of each unique TCRbeta CDR3 rearrangement, sequence reads were collapsed and filtered. Productive Simpson clonality was computed per sample as the square root of Simpson's diversity index over productive rearrangements. In TCRdb, the immuneACCESS table is reduced to in-frame sequences with V and J assigned. These tables do not hold every clone; where another copy was compared, an unresolved V gene accounts for under half, and the others remain unexplained. The V and J calls and clone size are taken from that table; D and trimming were inferred from the DNA. A total of about 48,000 clones appear in this sample, around 82% of them only once. The top ten constitute roughly 5% of the sample.

The collaborating institutions used their own protocols to collect whole blood in K2EDTA tubes. Collaborator samples were shipped for TCRbeta analysis as frozen whole blood, isolated PBMCs, or DNA extracted from either sample type. The chain is encoded by TRBV19 joined to TRBJ1-1, with an unclear D gene assignment. This receptor was obtained from a human donor in a cohort sampled during active COVID-19. What was sequenced was peripheral blood. The DNA sequence follows: TGTGCCAGTGGTCGGGTGGTGGCTTTCTTT. Translated, it reads CASGRVVAFF.